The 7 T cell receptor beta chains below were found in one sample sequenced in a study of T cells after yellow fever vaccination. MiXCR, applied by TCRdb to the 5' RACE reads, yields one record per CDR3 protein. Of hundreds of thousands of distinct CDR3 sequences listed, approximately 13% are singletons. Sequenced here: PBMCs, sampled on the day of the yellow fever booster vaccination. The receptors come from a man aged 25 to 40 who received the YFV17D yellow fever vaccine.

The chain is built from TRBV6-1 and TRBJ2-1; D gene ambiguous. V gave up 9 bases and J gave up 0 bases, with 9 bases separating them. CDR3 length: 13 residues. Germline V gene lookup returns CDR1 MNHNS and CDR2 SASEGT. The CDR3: CASLRSSYNEQFF. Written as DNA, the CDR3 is TGTGCCAGTCTCAGGAGCTCCTACAATGAGCAGTTCTTC.

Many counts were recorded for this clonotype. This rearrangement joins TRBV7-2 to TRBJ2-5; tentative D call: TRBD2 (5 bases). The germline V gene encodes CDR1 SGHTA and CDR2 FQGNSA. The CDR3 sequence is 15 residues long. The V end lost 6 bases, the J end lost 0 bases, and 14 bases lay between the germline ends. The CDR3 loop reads CASSHPEGYQETQYF. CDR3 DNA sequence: TGTGCCAGCAGTCACCCTGAGGGTTACCAAGAGACCCAGTACTTC.

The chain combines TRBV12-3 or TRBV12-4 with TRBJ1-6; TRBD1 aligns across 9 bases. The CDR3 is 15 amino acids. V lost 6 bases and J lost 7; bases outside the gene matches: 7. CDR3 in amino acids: CASSPRQGVNSPLHF. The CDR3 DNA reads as TGTGCCAGCAGCCCGAGACAGGGGGTGAATTCACCCCTCCACTTT.

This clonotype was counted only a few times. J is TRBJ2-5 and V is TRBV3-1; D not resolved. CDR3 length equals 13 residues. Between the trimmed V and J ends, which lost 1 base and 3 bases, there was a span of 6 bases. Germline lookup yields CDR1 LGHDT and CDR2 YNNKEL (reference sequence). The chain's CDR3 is CASSQGLKETQYF. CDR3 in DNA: TGTGCCAGCAGCCAAGGCCTAAAAGAGACCCAGTACTTC.

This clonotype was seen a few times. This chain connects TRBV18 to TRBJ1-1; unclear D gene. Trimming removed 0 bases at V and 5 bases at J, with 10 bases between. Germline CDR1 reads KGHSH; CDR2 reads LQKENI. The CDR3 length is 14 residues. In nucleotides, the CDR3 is TGTGCCAGCTCACCACCGCCGACGGGGACTGAAGCTTTCTTT. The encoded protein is CASSPPPTGTEAFF.

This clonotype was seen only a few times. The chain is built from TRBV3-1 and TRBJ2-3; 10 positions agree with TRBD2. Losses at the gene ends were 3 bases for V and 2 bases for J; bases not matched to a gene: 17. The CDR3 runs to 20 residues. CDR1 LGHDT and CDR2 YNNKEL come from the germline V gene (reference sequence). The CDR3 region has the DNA TGTGCCAGCAGCCACGTTTTCGGGGGAAAAGCGGGAGGGCCCACAGATACGCAGTATTTT. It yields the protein CASSHVFGGKAGGPTDTQYF.

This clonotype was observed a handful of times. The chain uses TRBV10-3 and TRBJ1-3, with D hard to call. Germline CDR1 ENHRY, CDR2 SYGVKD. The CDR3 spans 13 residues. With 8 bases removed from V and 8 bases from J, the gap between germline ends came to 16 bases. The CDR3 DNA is TGTGCCATCTCCCCGCGGGTGAGCCACACCATATATTTT. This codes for CAISPRVSHTIYF.